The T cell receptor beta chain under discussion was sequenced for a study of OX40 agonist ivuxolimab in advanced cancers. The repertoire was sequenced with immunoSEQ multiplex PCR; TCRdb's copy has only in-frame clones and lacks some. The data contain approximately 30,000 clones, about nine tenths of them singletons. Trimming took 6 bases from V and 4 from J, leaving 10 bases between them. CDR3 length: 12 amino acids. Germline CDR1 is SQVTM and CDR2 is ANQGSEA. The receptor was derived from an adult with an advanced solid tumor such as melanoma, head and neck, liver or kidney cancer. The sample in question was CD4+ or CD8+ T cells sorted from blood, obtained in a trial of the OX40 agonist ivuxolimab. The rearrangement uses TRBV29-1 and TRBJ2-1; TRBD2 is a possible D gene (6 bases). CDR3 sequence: CSVLATYNEQFF. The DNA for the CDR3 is TGCAGCGTCCTAGCGACATACAATGAGCAGTTCTTC.